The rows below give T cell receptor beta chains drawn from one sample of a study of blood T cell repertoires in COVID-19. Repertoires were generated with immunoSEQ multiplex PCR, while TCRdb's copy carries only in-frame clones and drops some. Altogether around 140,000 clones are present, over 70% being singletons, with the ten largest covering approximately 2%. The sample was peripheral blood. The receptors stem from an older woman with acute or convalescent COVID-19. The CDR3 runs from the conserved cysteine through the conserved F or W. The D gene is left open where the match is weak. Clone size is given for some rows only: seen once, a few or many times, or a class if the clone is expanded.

cdr3_aa: CASSLTSGRFDEQFF
cdr3_nt: TGTGCCAGCTCACTAACTAGCGGGAGATTCGATGAGCAGTTCTTC
clone_size: .
d_call: TRBD2
j_call: TRBJ2-1
v_call: TRBV18

cdr3_aa: CASSQPLGEGKLVHEQYF
cdr3_nt: TGTGCCAGCAGCCAACCTTTGGGGGAGGGAAAATTAGTCCACGAGCAGTACTTC
clone_size: .
d_call: TRBD2
j_call: TRBJ2-7
v_call: TRBV11-2

cdr3_aa: CAISGGTRNLYTDTQYF
cdr3_nt: TGTGCCATCAGTGGGGGGACTAGAAACCTTTACACAGATACGCAGTATTTT
clone_size: .
d_call: TRBD2
j_call: TRBJ2-3
v_call: TRBV10-3

cdr3_aa: CASTKEGGLSTDTQYF
cdr3_nt: TGTGCCAGCACCAAAGAAGGAGGTTTAAGCACAGATACGCAGTATTTT
clone_size: .
d_call: .
j_call: TRBJ2-3
v_call: TRBV7-9

cdr3_aa: CASSLIIGTSDEQFF
cdr3_nt: TGTGCCAGCAGTCTTATAATCGGGACTTCTGATGAGCAGTTCTTC
clone_size: .
d_call: .
j_call: TRBJ2-1
v_call: TRBV3-1/TRBV3-2

cdr3_aa: CASSLGYGRGLNEQYF
cdr3_nt: TGCGCCAGCAGCTTGGGGTACGGCAGGGGGCTCAACGAGCAGTACTTC
clone_size: .
d_call: TRBD1
j_call: TRBJ2-7
v_call: TRBV5-1

cdr3_aa: CAISESYRVHEQYF
cdr3_nt: TGTGCCATCAGTGAGTCTTACAGGGTCCACGAGCAGTACTTC
clone_size: .
d_call: .
j_call: TRBJ2-7
v_call: TRBV10-3

cdr3_aa: CASSDLAGDWYNEQFF
cdr3_nt: TGCGCCAGCAGTGATCTAGCGGGAGATTGGTACAATGAGCAGTTCTTC
clone_size: .
d_call: TRBD2
j_call: TRBJ2-1
v_call: TRBV10-1

cdr3_aa: CASSQDGTSVYNEQFF
cdr3_nt: TGCGCCAGCAGCCAAGACGGGACTAGCGTCTACAATGAGCAGTTCTTC
clone_size: .
d_call: TRBD2
j_call: TRBJ2-1
v_call: TRBV4-1

cdr3_aa: CASSSPGTSRAETQYF
cdr3_nt: TGTGCCAGCAGCTCCCCCGGGACTAGCAGGGCAGAGACCCAGTACTTC
clone_size: .
d_call: TRBD2
j_call: TRBJ2-5
v_call: TRBV13

cdr3_aa: CASSIYWTGAMNTEAFF
cdr3_nt: TGTGCCAGTAGTATCTATTGGACAGGGGCCATGAACACTGAAGCTTTCTTT
clone_size: .
d_call: TRBD1
j_call: TRBJ1-1
v_call: TRBV19

cdr3_aa: CASSRQGAYEQYF
cdr3_nt: TGTGCCAGCAGCCGACAGGGGGCCTACGAGCAGTACTTC
clone_size: .
d_call: TRBD1
j_call: TRBJ2-7
v_call: TRBV5-4

cdr3_aa: CASSGQGIPSETQYF
cdr3_nt: TGTGCCAGCTCAGGGCAGGGGATCCCCTCGGAGACCCAGTACTTC
clone_size: .
d_call: .
j_call: TRBJ2-5
v_call: TRBV18

cdr3_aa: CASSLWTGGTEQYF
cdr3_nt: TGTGCCAGCAGCTTGTGGACAGGGGGGACCGAGCAGTACTTC
clone_size: .
d_call: TRBD1
j_call: TRBJ2-7
v_call: TRBV5-4

cdr3_aa: CASSKSGRANYGYTF
cdr3_nt: TGTGCCAGTAGTAAGTCAGGCCGAGCTAACTATGGCTACACCTTC
clone_size: .
d_call: .
j_call: TRBJ1-2
v_call: TRBV19

cdr3_aa: CASSDKGRLGFGANVLTF
cdr3_nt: TGTGCCAGCAGCGATAAGGGGAGGTTAGGCTTTGGGGCCAACGTCCTGACTTTC
clone_size: .
d_call: .
j_call: TRBJ2-6
v_call: TRBV14

cdr3_aa: CASMRQGANEKLFF
cdr3_nt: TGTGCCAGTATGCGACAGGGGGCTAATGAAAAACTGTTTTTT
clone_size: .
d_call: TRBD1
j_call: TRBJ1-4
v_call: TRBV19

cdr3_aa: CASSSGRTTITDTQYF
cdr3_nt: TGTGCCAGCAGCTCAGGTCGGACTACCATCACAGATACGCAGTATTTT
clone_size: .
d_call: .
j_call: TRBJ2-3
v_call: TRBV16

cdr3_aa: CASSLLAGGDEQFF
cdr3_nt: TGTGCCAGCAGCCTACTAGCGGGAGGGGACGAGCAGTTCTTC
clone_size: .
d_call: TRBD2
j_call: TRBJ2-1
v_call: TRBV7-9

cdr3_aa: CASSLGGRASTEAFF
cdr3_nt: TGTGCCAGCAGTTTGGGAGGTAGGGCGAGCACTGAAGCTTTCTTT
clone_size: .
d_call: .
j_call: TRBJ1-1
v_call: TRBV28

cdr3_aa: CASSRDSRNQPQHF
cdr3_nt: TGTGCCAGCAGCCGGGACAGCCGTAATCAGCCCCAGCATTTT
clone_size: .
d_call: TRBD1
j_call: TRBJ1-5
v_call: TRBV27

cdr3_aa: CASSPRGVGEKLFF
cdr3_nt: TGTGCCAGCTCACCACGCGGGGTCGGTGAAAAACTGTTTTTT
clone_size: .
d_call: .
j_call: TRBJ1-4
v_call: TRBV18

cdr3_aa: CASSSAARAWNEQFF
cdr3_nt: TGTGCCAGCAGCTCTGCCGCGAGGGCGTGGAATGAGCAGTTCTTC
clone_size: once
d_call: .
j_call: TRBJ2-1
v_call: TRBV7-9

cdr3_aa: CSVGHTASYEQYF
cdr3_nt: TGCAGCGTAGGACACACGGCATCCTACGAGCAGTACTTC
clone_size: .
d_call: .
j_call: TRBJ2-7
v_call: TRBV29-1

cdr3_aa: CASSEQGVMNTEAFF
cdr3_nt: TGTGCCAGCAGCGAACAAGGGGTAATGAACACTGAAGCTTTCTTT
clone_size: .
d_call: .
j_call: TRBJ1-1
v_call: TRBV3-1/TRBV3-2

cdr3_aa: CASSPHSALLNYGYTF
cdr3_nt: TGTGCCAGCAGTCCCCACTCCGCCCTTCTAAACTATGGCTACACCTTC
clone_size: .
d_call: .
j_call: TRBJ1-2
v_call: TRBV28

cdr3_aa: CASSEPAGSNTEAFF
cdr3_nt: TGTGCCAGCAGTGAGCCCGCAGGGTCGAACACTGAAGCTTTCTTT
clone_size: .
d_call: .
j_call: TRBJ1-1
v_call: TRBV28

cdr3_aa: CASSSTGLTGNTIYF
cdr3_nt: TGTGCCAGCAGCTCAACAGGGCTGACTGGAAACACCATATATTTT
clone_size: few
d_call: .
j_call: TRBJ1-3
v_call: TRBV5-6

cdr3_aa: CASRPGLAGRNGELFF
cdr3_nt: TGTGCCAGCAGGCCGGGACTAGCGGGACGGAACGGGGAGCTGTTTTTT
clone_size: .
d_call: TRBD2
j_call: TRBJ2-2
v_call: TRBV2

cdr3_aa: CSAQGRDNYEQYF
cdr3_nt: TGCAGCGCCCAGGGACGGGACAACTACGAGCAGTACTTC
clone_size: few
d_call: .
j_call: TRBJ2-7
v_call: TRBV29-1

cdr3_aa: CASSQEAGIGTEAFF
cdr3_nt: TGCGCCAGCAGCCAAGAGGCAGGGATAGGCACTGAAGCTTTCTTT
clone_size: .
d_call: .
j_call: TRBJ1-1
v_call: TRBV4-1

cdr3_aa: CASSLEVKRRDRNSYNEQFF
cdr3_nt: TGTGCCAGCAGCTTGGAAGTTAAGAGAAGGGACAGAAACTCCTACAATGAGCAGTTCTTC
clone_size: .
d_call: TRBD1
j_call: TRBJ2-1
v_call: TRBV5-4

cdr3_aa: CASSFAGVLNEKLFF
cdr3_nt: TGTGCCAGCAGCTTCGCGGGCGTTCTTAATGAAAAACTGTTTTTT
clone_size: .
d_call: .
j_call: TRBJ1-4
v_call: TRBV7-2

cdr3_aa: CASSPRGRGTEAFF
cdr3_nt: TGTGCCAGCAGCCCCAGGGGGCGCGGGACTGAAGCTTTCTTT
clone_size: .
d_call: TRBD1
j_call: TRBJ1-1
v_call: TRBV9

cdr3_aa: CASSSTGHGYTF
cdr3_nt: TGTGCCAGTAGTTCGACAGGGCACGGCTACACCTTC
clone_size: .
d_call: TRBD1
j_call: TRBJ1-2
v_call: TRBV19